The entry below describes one T cell receptor beta chain. This clone was seen only once. Its antigen remains unidentified. Base-call qualities are not available, and no considerably larger clone is one nucleotide away. The record originates from a study of chemoradiotherapy in HPV16-positive cancers (dated 2022 in TCRdb). The study in broad terms: Using functional T-cell assays on cells from two HPV16-positive patients, the researchers defined candidate HPV-specific T-cell clones and common TCR motifs. The study asked whether T-cell immunity to the HPV oncoproteins E6 and E7 changes during chemoradiotherapy and whether this immunity affects survival. The candidate HPV-specific TCRs and motifs were subsequently tracked in TCR repertoires obtained from about 79 patients with HPV-related cancers.

Beyond this particular receptor, the publication reports: The functional definition of HPV-specific T cells was derived from only a couple of HPV16-positive patients, and the survival association was reported for HPV16-positive patients. Among HPV16-positive patients, expansion of HPV-responsive T cells during chemoradiotherapy was associated with better recurrence-free survival. Expansion of candidate HPV-specific clones and E7-related TCR motifs was observed in the tumor microenvironment during treatment, whereas no such expansion was observed for non-HPV-specific T cells.

The library came from the immunoSEQ multiplex PCR assay. TCRdb took this table from immuneACCESS and kept in-frame rearrangements with V and J called. Such tables lack part of the clones; where checked against another copy, unresolved V genes explain under half of the gap, and the rest is unexplained. The sample table records around 22,000 clones; roughly 89% of these occur just once. The top ten hold about a sixth of the sample. Because repertoires were sampled repeatedly during chemoradiotherapy, clonal expansion in the tumor microenvironment could be followed. From the cysteine up to the phenylalanine, the CDR3 has a length of 15 residues. The DNA shown is the 45-base CDR3, in frame from base 1. Here V drops 6 bases and J drops 6 bases, and the junction holds 8 bases not matched to any gene. Via the germline V gene (reference sequence), CDR1 is MNHNY and CDR2 SVGAGI.

This TCR was sampled from a human donor with HPV-associated anogenital cancer. The starting material was blood, obtained from a patient who underwent chemoradiotherapy. The rearranged chain carries TRBV6-6 and TRBJ1-5; 10 bases in between match TRBD1. The CDR3 reads as follows: CASRPGQGVRQPQHF. The DNA sequence is TGTGCCAGCAGACCCGGACAGGGGGTTCGTCAGCCCCAGCATTTT.